The T cell receptor beta chain under discussion was sequenced for a study of brain T cells in children with intractable seizures. This clone came up once. Produced via immunoSEQ multiplex PCR; TCRdb's table is partial and in-frame only. Here the sample spans 300,000 to 400,000 clones, nearly 95% being singletons. Regarding time point: blood from clinic visit 5 months post-surgery; TSC patient then seizure free. The sequenced cases were selected for having the highest brain T cell transcript signatures. Looked up from germline, CDR1 is ENHRY and CDR2 is SYGVKD. There are 12 residues in the CDR3. The junction had 2 bases not matched to a gene; V was cut back by 6 bases and J by 6 bases.

This sequence joins TRBV10-3 and TRBJ1-2; the match to TRBD1 covers 9 bases. This TCR came from a boy under three years old with tuberous sclerosis and intractable seizures. The sequencing used peripheral blood, collected more than 4 months after surgery. DNA of the CDR3: TGTGCCATCAGGGACAGGGGTGATGGCTACACCTTC. Amino acid sequence: CAIRDRGDGYTF.